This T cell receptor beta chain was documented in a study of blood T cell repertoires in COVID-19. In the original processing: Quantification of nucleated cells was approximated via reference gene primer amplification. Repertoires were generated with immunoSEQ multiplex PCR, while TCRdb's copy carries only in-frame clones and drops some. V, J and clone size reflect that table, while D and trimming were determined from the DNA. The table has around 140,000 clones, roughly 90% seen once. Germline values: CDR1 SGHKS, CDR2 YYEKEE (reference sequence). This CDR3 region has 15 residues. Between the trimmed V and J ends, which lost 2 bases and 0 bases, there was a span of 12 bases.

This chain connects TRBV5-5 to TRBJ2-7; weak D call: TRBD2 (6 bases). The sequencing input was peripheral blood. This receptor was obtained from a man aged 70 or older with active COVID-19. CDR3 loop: CASSFGRLSSYEQYF. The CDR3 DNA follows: TGTGCCAGCAGCTTCGGGAGATTAAGCTCCTACGAGCAGTACTTC.